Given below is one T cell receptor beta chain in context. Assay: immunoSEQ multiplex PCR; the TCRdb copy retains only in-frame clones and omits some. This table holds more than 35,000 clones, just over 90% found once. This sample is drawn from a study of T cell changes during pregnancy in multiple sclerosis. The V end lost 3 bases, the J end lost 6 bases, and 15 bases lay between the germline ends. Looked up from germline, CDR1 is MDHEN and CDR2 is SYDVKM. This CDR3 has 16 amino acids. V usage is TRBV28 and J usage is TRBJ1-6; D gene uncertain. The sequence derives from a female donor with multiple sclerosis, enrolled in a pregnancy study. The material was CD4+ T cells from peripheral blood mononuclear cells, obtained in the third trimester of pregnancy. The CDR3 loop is CASSFGGRSFNSPLHF. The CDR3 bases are TGTGCCAGCAGTTTTGGCGGCAGATCATTTAATTCACCCCTCCACTTT.